The entry that follows covers one T cell receptor beta chain sequence. This table comes from immunoSEQ multiplex PCR, and its TCRdb copy is limited to in-frame clones, with some not included. Of 200,000 or so clones detected, 88% appear once; the ten largest clones hold 2.5% to 3%. Looked up from germline, CDR1 is MGHRA and CDR2 is YSYEKL. The V and J ends lost 1 base and 7 bases respectively, with 13 bases between them. This CDR3 is 14 amino acids long. These data come from a study of blood T cell repertoires in COVID-19. Sequences were obtained from PBMCs or T cells enriched from blood (not recorded which). The receptor comes from a woman in her thirties who had recovered from COVID-19. The chain recombines TRBV4-1 with TRBJ1-2, with D hard to call. The CDR3 is CASSQGLVTGGYTF. DNA of the CDR3: TGCGCCAGCAGCCAAGGTCTCGTAACGGGTGGCTACACCTTC.